The present entry profiles one T cell receptor (beta chain) with its context. The CDR3 extends over 14 amino acids. V was pared by 4 bases and J by 4 bases, with 4 bases of the junction left unmatched. Germline CDR1 reads MNHEY; CDR2 reads SMNVEV (reference sequence). Only in-frame clones appear in the TCRdb table, and some are missing; sequencing was by immunoSEQ multiplex PCR. The sample lists approximately 66,000 clones, 75% to 95% occurring once. The sample originates from a study of T cell changes during pregnancy in multiple sclerosis. The chain joins TRBV27 to TRBJ1-5; the match to TRBD1 covers 7 bases. The sequencing used CD8+ T cells from peripheral blood mononuclear cells, collected before pregnancy. The clonotype comes from a female donor with multiple sclerosis, enrolled in a pregnancy study. The CDR3 DNA is TGTGCCAGCAGTTACGACAGGGCTAATCAGCCCCAGCATTTT. Translated, it gives CASSYDRANQPQHF.